Each of the 14 T cell receptor beta chains below was sequenced from the same sample in a study of T cells in narcolepsy. The data were produced by immunoSEQ multiplex PCR, yet TCRdb's version contains in-frame clones alone and is incomplete. The table lists approximately 30,000 clones, approximately 80% of them singletons. The source material was CD45RA- memory CD4+ T cells from PBMCs. The receptors come from a human donor with narcolepsy.

This chain links TRBV5-1 with TRBJ2-5; possible D gene TRBD2, 6 bases. With 1 base removed from V and 5 bases from J, the gap between germline ends came to 15 bases. The germline V gene encodes CDR1 SGHRS and CDR2 YFSETQ. This CDR3 is 15 amino acids long. CDR3 residues: CASSLTGTPSETQYF. Written as DNA, the CDR3 is TGCGCCAGCAGCTTGACCGGGACTCCTAGTGAGACCCAGTACTTC.

The V call is TRBV6-4, the J call TRBJ1-6; tentatively, D is TRBD1 (5 bases). The CDR3 sequence is 13 residues long. Germline values: CDR1 MRHNA, CDR2 SNTAGT. The V gene lost 3 bases and the J gene lost 9 bases, with 9 bases spanning the gap. This CDR3 is CASSERGGSPLHF. CDR3 sequence (DNA): TGTGCCAGCAGTGAGAGGGGCGGTTCACCCCTCCACTTT.

The V call is TRBV7-6, the J call TRBJ2-2; possibly TRBD2 for D (7 bases). The CDR3 sequence is 15 residues long. Germline loops: CDR1 SGHVS, CDR2 FNYEAQ. The ends were cut back, 5 bases at V and 3 bases at J, with 13 bases in the middle. CDR3 amino acids: CASSPRGADTGELFF. The CDR3 DNA is TGTGCCAGCAGCCCCCGGGGGGCGGACACCGGGGAGCTGTTTTTT.

This chain uses TRBV7-8 with TRBJ2-7, with 9 bases aligning to TRBD2. In germline, CDR1 is SGHVS, CDR2 FQNEAQ. This CDR3 region has 16 residues. J lost 2 bases, V lost 4 bases, and 9 bases had no gene match. CDR3 nucleotide sequence: TGTGCCAGCAGCTCGGCGTCGGGACTAGCCACCTACGAGCAGTACTTC. Protein sequence: CASSSASGLATYEQYF.

The J gene is TRBJ2-5, the V gene TRBV29-1, with 9 bases that match TRBD1. V dropped 5 bases and J dropped 4; count of bases not matched to a gene: 11. Germline CDR1 reads SQVTM; CDR2 reads ANQGSEA. This CDR3 is 15 amino acids long. This chain's CDR3 is CSVRFGTGTRETQYF. The CDR3 nucleotides read TGCAGCGTTCGATTCGGGACAGGGACGCGAGAGACCCAGTACTTC.

This chain links TRBV2 with TRBJ2-5; D remains ambiguous. CDR1 is SNHLY, CDR2 FYNNEI, per germline. This CDR3 region has 11 residues. V lost 8 bases and J lost 5, with 9 bases in between. The CDR3 coding sequence is TGTGCCAGCGGGGTGGAGGAGACCCAGTACTTC. Its protein is CASGVEETQYF.

V and J are TRBV2 and TRBJ2-7; D may be TRBD2 (6 bases). Germline values: CDR1 SNHLY, CDR2 FYNNEI. V lost 2 bases, J lost 2 bases, and 13 bases lay in between. This CDR3 contains 15 residues. CDR3 bases: TGTGCCAGCAGTGAACGACTAGTTAGGACCTACGAGCAGTACTTC. This translates into CASSERLVRTYEQYF.

The chain couples TRBV5-1 to TRBJ1-2, with 7 bases that match TRBD1. The CDR3 sequence is 14 residues long. The V and J ends lost 0 bases and 4 bases, in that order; junction bases with no gene match: 3. The germline CDR1 and CDR2 sequences are SGHRS and YFSETQ. The CDR3 sequence is CASSLDRGSYGYTF. For the CDR3, the DNA is TGCGCCAGCAGCTTGGACAGGGGCAGCTATGGCTACACCTTC.

This chain links TRBV30 with TRBJ1-3; the D gene is possibly TRBD1 (5 bases). Trimming took off 1 base at V and 4 bases at J, with 11 bases between the two ends. Germline lookup yields CDR1 GTSNPN and CDR2 SVGIG (reference sequence). The CDR3 is 14 residues long. CDR3 bases: TGTGCCTGGAGTGGGTTAGGGGTCGGAAACACCATATATTTT. Translating it yields CAWSGLGVGNTIYF.

The chain links TRBV5-6 to TRBJ2-4; TRBD1 matches at 7 bases. The CDR3 has 19 residues. The junction had 19 bases not matched to a gene; V was cut back by 5 bases and J by 2 bases. The germline V gene has CDR1 SGHDT and CDR2 YYEEEE. CDR3 nucleotide sequence: TGTGCCAGCAGTTTTGAAAGGGGGCGCGCGGTGTTGTCCAAAAACATTCAGTACTTC. Encoded protein: CASSFERGRAVLSKNIQYF.

This chain joins TRBV5-4 and TRBJ2-7; tentatively, D is TRBD1 (6 bases). Trimming removed 3 bases from V and 1 base from J, with 26 bases in between. The CDR3 has 19 residues. Germline V gene data show CDR1 as SGHNT and CDR2 as YYREEE (reference sequence). The CDR3 DNA reads TGTGCCAGCAGCTCCCGCCTCCGATTGAGCCTGACAGGTTCCTACGAGCAGTACTTC. Amino acid sequence: CASSSRLRLSLTGSYEQYF.

The J gene is TRBJ2-3, the V gene TRBV19; the D is unclear. The CDR3 is made up of 13 amino acids. V shed 1 base and J shed 4 bases, with 6 bases lying between them. Per the germline V gene, CDR1 is LNHDA and CDR2 is SQIVND (reference sequence). The CDR3 protein is CASSIVSSDTQYF. CDR3 DNA: TGTGCCAGTAGTATAGTGTCCTCAGATACGCAGTATTTT.

This chain joins TRBV11-2 and TRBJ1-1, with unresolved D. Germline V lookup: CDR1 SGHAT, CDR2 FQNNGV. CDR3 length equals 14 residues. The V gene lost 0 bases and the J gene lost 6 bases, with 11 bases spanning the gap. This CDR3 reads CASSLERGFAEAFF. CDR3 sequence (DNA): TGTGCCAGCAGCTTAGAAAGAGGGTTCGCTGAAGCTTTCTTT.

The rearrangement links TRBV10-3 to TRBJ2-3; the D is unclear. V gave up 3 bases and J gave up 4 bases, with 14 bases separating them. CDR1 ENHRY and CDR2 SYGVKD come from the germline V gene. The CDR3 spans 15 residues. The CDR3 DNA sequence: TGTGCCATCAGTGAAGGGCAGGTCCCACCAGATACGCAGTATTTT. This gives the protein CAISEGQVPPDTQYF.